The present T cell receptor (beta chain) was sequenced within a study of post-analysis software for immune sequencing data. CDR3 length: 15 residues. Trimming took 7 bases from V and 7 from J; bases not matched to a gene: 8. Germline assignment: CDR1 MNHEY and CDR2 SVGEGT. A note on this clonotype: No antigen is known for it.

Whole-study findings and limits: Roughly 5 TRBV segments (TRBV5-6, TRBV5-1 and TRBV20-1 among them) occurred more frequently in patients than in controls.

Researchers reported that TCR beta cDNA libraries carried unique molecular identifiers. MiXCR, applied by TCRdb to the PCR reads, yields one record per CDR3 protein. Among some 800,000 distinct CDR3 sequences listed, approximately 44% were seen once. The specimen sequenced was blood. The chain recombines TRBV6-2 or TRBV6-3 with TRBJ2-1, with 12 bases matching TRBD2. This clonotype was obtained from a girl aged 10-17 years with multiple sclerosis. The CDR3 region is CASTQGTSGRNEQFF. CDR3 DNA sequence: TGTGCCAGCACGCAAGGGACTAGCGGGCGGAATGAGCAGTTCTTC.